This section outlines one T cell receptor (beta chain) sequence together with its context. Its antigen is as yet unknown. TCRdb's table, derived via immunoSEQ multiplex PCR, lists solely in-frame clones and lacks some. The sample contains tens of thousands of clones, 90% to 97% of which appear only once. The source of the sample is a study of regulatory and conventional T cells in RAG deficiency. Study observations and caveats: Other subsets showed about 10-fold reductions, but Treg unique TCR beta sequences fell roughly 100-fold in these patients. Patient subsets had shorter CDR3s; Omenn Treg-Tconv overlap exceeded 75%.

Blood CD4+ CD25-low CD127-high conventional T cells supplied the genomic DNA template. Germline lookup yields CDR1 MNHNS and CDR2 SASEGT. The CDR3 spans 15 residues. V shed 7 bases and J 2 bases; nucleotides not matched to a gene: 8. This sample was also put to use in a study of regulatory T cells. Per that paper: The primer mix had 52 TRBV and 13 TRBJ primers. In patients, unique TRB V-J pairs were restricted and V/J usage skewed, especially in Tregs.

The chain combines TRBV6-1 with TRBJ1-5, with 7 bases matching TRBD1. The sample taken for sequencing was CD25- CD4+ T cells sorted from blood. This receptor was identified in a human donor in good health. CDR3 protein: CASMNRGDGNQPQHF. CDR3 coding DNA: TGTGCCAGCATGAACAGGGGAGATGGCAATCAGCCCCAGCATTTT.